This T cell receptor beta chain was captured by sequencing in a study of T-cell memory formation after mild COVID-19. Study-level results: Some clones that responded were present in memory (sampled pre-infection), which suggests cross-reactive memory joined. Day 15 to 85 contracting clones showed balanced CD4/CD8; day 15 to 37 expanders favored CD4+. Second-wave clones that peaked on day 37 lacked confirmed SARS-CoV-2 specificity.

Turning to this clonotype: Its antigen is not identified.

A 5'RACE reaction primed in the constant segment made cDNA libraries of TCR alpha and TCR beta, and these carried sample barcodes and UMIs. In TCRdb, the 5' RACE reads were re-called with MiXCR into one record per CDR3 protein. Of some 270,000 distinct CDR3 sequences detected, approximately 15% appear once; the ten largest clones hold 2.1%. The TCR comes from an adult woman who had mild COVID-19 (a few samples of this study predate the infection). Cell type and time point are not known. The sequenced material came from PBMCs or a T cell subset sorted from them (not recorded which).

The CDR3 DNA is TGTGCCAGCAGCCCCGAGGCGGGAGGAACCGGGGAGCTGTTTTTT. As protein: CASSPEAGGTGELFF. The chain is built from TRBV7-3 and TRBJ2-2; 8 bases agree with TRBD2. Germline CDR1 SGHTA, CDR2 FQGTGA. V lost 5 bases and J lost 5; bases outside the gene matches: 7. CDR3 length equals 15 residues.